The entry below gives a single T cell receptor (beta chain) sequence along with its context. Its cognate antigen is unknown. The time point: newly diagnosed GD, antithyroid drugs for less than 3 months. Making the TCR library involved RNA that had been extracted from PBMCs. EDTA tubes were used for drawing nine milliliters of peripheral blood. The source of the sample is a study of regulatory T cells in long-lasting Graves disease. Findings of the study overall: Favored gene segments in persistent disease were TRBV28, TRBJ1-2 and TRBJ2-5.

The CDR3 is made up of 16 amino acids. Trimming cost V 3 bases and J 1 base; bases outside gene matches: 5. HTBI primers from iRepertoire and Arm-PCR of CDR3 regions yielded the TCR beta libraries. MiXCR was run by TCRdb on the multiplex PCR reads, yielding one entry per CDR3 protein. Of just over 600,000 distinct CDR3 sequences in the sample, roughly 15% were seen once. This same sample was also part of a study on T cells in Graves' hyperthyroidism and ophthalmopathy.

The material sequenced was peripheral blood mononuclear cells (PBMCs), taken at new diagnosis, from a patient treated with antithyroid drugs. The chain recombines TRBV12-3 or TRBV12-4 with TRBJ2-3, with TRBD2 matching 9 bases. This sequence was found in a woman between 25 and 40 years old with Graves disease. The CDR3 is CASSFMASGGTDTQYF. In nucleotides, the CDR3 is TGTGCCAGCAGTTTCATGGCTAGCGGGGGCACAGATACGCAGTATTTT.